This T cell receptor beta chain was sequenced for a study of preoperative IRX-2 immunotherapy in early breast cancer. This CDR3 is built from 15 residues. CDR1 and CDR2 (germline): MNHGY, SAAAGT. The ends lost 4 bases at V and 7 bases at J; junction bases unmatched: 9. Regarding treatment: preoperative locoregional IRX-2 cytokine immunotherapy. This phase Ib study tested locoregional IRX-2 cytokine immunotherapy given before surgery. Data came from immunoSEQ multiplex PCR; TCRdb stores just in-frame clones and leaves some out. Counted here are about 1,100 clones, under 80% occurring once; the ten biggest clones make up under 9.5%.

This chain joins TRBV6-8 and TRBJ2-1; 8 positions match TRBD1. Source: tumor tissue, taken before IRX-2 immunotherapy. The sequence was collected from a human donor with breast cancer. The CDR3 protein is CASSLSRGLLNEQFF. The CDR3 coding sequence is TGTGCCAGCAGTTTAAGCAGGGGGCTGCTAAATGAGCAGTTCTTC.